Detailed here is one T cell receptor beta chain. Germline loops: CDR1 SQVTM, CDR2 ANQGSEA. The CDR3 extends over 13 amino acids. V gave up 2 bases and J gave up 6 bases, with 13 bases separating them. RNA was extracted with the RNeasy kit, and a quantity of roughly 0.5 to 1 ug was reverse transcribed using random hexamers. Using its own MiXCR run on the immunoSEQ multiplex PCR reads, TCRdb lists one record per CDR3 protein. The profile shows some 120,000 distinct CDR3 sequences, around 94% of them singletons. This entry comes from a study of CD8 T cells in Susac syndrome. The source is a human donor in good health. The chain joins TRBV29-1 to TRBJ1-2; D might be TRBD1 (5 bases). What was sequenced was CD4+ T cells from PBMCs. The CDR3: CSVEYMQGNGYTF. The CDR3, as DNA: TGCAGCGTTGAATATATGCAGGGTAATGGCTACACCTTC.